This note documents a single T cell receptor (beta chain) sequence. Its recognized antigen is unknown. Base qualities are not at hand, and no much larger clone is one base apart. The trial excluded patients who had a history of autoimmune disease or who were on systemic immunosuppression. Peripheral blood for TCR sequencing was drawn from every dose cohort at baseline, at cycle 4 day 1 and at cycle 7 day 1. The samples were drawn from a first-in-human, open-label, multicenter phase I dose-escalation trial of ivuxolimab. Adults with locally advanced or metastatic melanoma, renal cell carcinoma, hepatocellular carcinoma or head and neck squamous cell carcinoma were enrolled in the trial. CD4+ and CD8+ T cells were sorted separately from peripheral blood before TCR sequencing. These data originate in a study of OX40 agonist ivuxolimab in advanced cancers. About the study as a whole: Ivuxolimab was an agonistic, fully human IgG2 monoclonal antibody directed against OX40 (CD134), a costimulatory receptor. Intravenous ivuxolimab was administered to patients every 2 weeks at six dose levels: 0.01, 0.1, 0.3, 1.5, 3 and 10 mg/kg. Of the roughly 51 patients in dose escalation, some 19 had hepatocellular carcinoma, approximately 15 had melanoma, 9 had renal cell carcinoma and 9 had head and neck cancer. A male proportion of almost 85% and a mean age of roughly 58 years, ranging from 23 to 79, were recorded for the dose-escalation cohort. Prior anti-PD-1, anti-PD-L1 or anti-CTLA-4 therapy was permitted, and checkpoint inhibitors had been received by roughly two fifths of dose-escalation patients. Partial responses were achieved by three dose-escalation patients, of whom one had hepatocellular carcinoma and two had cutaneous melanoma. The purpose of peripheral TCRbeta sequencing was to test whether ivuxolimab changed TCR sequence diversity and led to clonal T-cell expansion. The paper reports the monotherapy dose-escalation portion (N of about 52 patients) of the phase I ivuxolimab trial. Overall study results and their limits: On average, CD8+ T cells showed more expanded clones than CD4+ T cells after ivuxolimab. Low levels of normalized T-cell clonal expansion were also seen in some nonresponding patients. Clonal expansion of both CD4+ and CD8+ blood T cells was observed from baseline to week 6 at doses 0.1 to 3.0 mg/kg. In the 0.1-3.0 mg/kg groups, partial responders were among the patients with the lowest normalized peripheral clonal expansion, particularly in CD8+ T cells. Which antigens the clonally expanded peripheral T cells were specific for was not determined.

Looking up the germline V gene (reference sequence) yields CDR1 MNHEY and CDR2 SMNVEV. V is clipped by 3 bases and J by 4 bases, and the sequence between their germline boundaries is 12 bases long. Reading from cysteine to phenylalanine, the CDR3 counts 14 amino acids. The CDR3 DNA has 42 bases and is translated from base 1. To sequence the TCRbeta CDR3 region, genomic DNA was isolated from the sorted cells. The immunoSEQ Assay was used to sequence the TCRbeta CDR3 regions. The source is immuneACCESS, and TCRdb retained only in-frame sequences with V and J called. Part of the clones is not carried over; for the studies checked, unresolved V genes explain less than half of this, and the remainder is unexplained. This sample has about 70,000 clones in its table, and 65% to 90% of those were observed once. Roughly 0.58% of the sample is in the top ten clones.

This specimen was CD4+ or CD8+ T cells sorted from blood, taken in a trial of the OX40 agonist ivuxolimab. The V and J segments used are TRBV27 and TRBJ2-5, and TRBD1 may be the D gene, going by 5 matching bases. This sequence was found in an adult with an advanced solid tumor such as melanoma, head and neck, liver or kidney cancer. The sequenced DNA is TGTGCCAGCAGTTTCAGGGAATCAATAGAGACCCAGTACTTC. This yields the protein CASSFRESIETQYF.